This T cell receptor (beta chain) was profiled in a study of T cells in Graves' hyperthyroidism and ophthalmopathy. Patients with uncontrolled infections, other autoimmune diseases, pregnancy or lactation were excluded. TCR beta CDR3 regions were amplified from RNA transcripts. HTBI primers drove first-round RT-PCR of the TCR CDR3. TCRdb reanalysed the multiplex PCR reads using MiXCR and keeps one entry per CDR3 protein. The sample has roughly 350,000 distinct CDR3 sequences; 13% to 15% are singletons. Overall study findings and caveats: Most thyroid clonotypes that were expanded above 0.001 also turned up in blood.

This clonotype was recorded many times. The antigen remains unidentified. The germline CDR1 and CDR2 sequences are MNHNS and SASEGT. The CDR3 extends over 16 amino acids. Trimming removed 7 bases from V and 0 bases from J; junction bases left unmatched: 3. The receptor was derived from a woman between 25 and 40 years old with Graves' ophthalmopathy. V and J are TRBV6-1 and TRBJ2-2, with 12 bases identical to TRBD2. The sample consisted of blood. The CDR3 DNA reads TGTGCCAGCAAACTAGCGGGGGGCGCGAACACCGGGGAGCTGTTTTTT. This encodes CASKLAGGANTGELFF.